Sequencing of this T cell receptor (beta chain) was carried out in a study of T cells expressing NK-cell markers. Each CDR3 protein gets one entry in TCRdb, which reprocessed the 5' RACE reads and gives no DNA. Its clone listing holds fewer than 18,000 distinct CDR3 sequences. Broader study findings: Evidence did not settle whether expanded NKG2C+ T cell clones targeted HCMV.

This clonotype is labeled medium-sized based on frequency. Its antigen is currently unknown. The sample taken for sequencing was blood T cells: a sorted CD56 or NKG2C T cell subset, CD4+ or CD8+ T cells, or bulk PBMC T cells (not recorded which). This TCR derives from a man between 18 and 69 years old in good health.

The CDR3 sequence: CASSFRIYGYTF. The rearrangement joins TRBV12-3 or TRBV12-4 to TRBJ1-2. The CDR3 is 12 residues long.